Presented here are 24 T cell receptor beta chains from one specimen sequenced in a study of blood T cell repertoires in COVID-19. The table came from immunoSEQ multiplex PCR; TCRdb's copy has only in-frame clones and leaves some out. The repertoire holds 45,000 to 55,000 clones, about 78% seen once, with under 6.5% in the top ten. Sequencing was carried out using PBMCs or T cells enriched from blood (not recorded which). Every receptor here comes from a woman in her forties or fifties with acute COVID-19.

The J gene is TRBJ2-2, the V gene TRBV3-1 (or the pseudogene TRBV3-2), with 12 bases matching TRBD2. V was pared by 2 bases and J by 7 bases, with 14 bases of the junction left unmatched. Germline-derived CDR1 and CDR2 are LGHDT and YNNKEL (reference sequence). This CDR3 is 19 amino acids long. CDR3 in DNA: TGTGCCAGCAGCCAACAAAACCGACTAGCGGGGGTTAAGATCGGGGAGCTGTTTTTT. Its translation: CASSQQNRLAGVKIGELFF.

The chain links TRBV6-5 to TRBJ1-2; a possible D gene is TRBD1 (6 bases). The CDR3 runs 15 residues. V dropped 3 bases and J dropped 4 bases, with 15 bases sitting between them. Germline assignment: CDR1 MNHEY and CDR2 SVGAGI. The CDR3 DNA follows: TGTGCCAGCAGTTATCGTACGACAGGCACCTATGGCTACACCTTC. It translates to CASSYRTTGTYGYTF.

The table lists this clone with a count of one. This CDR3 is CASIKVQGHFQETQYF. The CDR3 DNA sequence: TGTGCCAGCATCAAAGTCCAGGGACACTTCCAAGAGACCCAGTACTTC. The rearrangement uses TRBV2 and TRBJ2-5; the D gene is possibly TRBD1 (6 bases). The CDR3 spans 16 residues. CDR1 SNHLY and CDR2 FYNNEI come from the germline V gene. The V end lost 7 bases, the J end lost 1 base, and 19 bases lay between the germline ends.

This clone was found once. This chain links TRBV5-1 with TRBJ2-1; the D gene is possibly TRBD1 (6 bases). Deletions cut 5 bases from V and 10 bases from J, with 13 bases between. Germline CDR1 SGHRS, CDR2 YFSETQ. The CDR3 consists of 12 residues. In DNA, the CDR3 is TGCGCCAGCAGTAGGGGGTCAGGGGAGCAGTTCTTC. Translated: CASSRGSGEQFF. The full variable domain, with the rest looked up from reference TRBV5-1 and TRBJ2-1, is KAGVTQTPRYLIKTRGQQVTLSCSPISGHRSVSWYQQTPGQGLQFLFEYFSETQRNKGNFPGRFSGRQFSNSRSEMNVSTLELGDSALYLCASSRGSGEQFFGPGTRLTVL.

The chain is built from TRBV30 and TRBJ1-4; D not certain. The CDR3 runs to 15 residues. Per the germline V gene, CDR1 is GTSNPN and CDR2 is SVGIG (reference sequence). Between the trimmed V and J ends, which lost 0 bases and 8 bases, there was a span of 16 bases. DNA for the CDR3: TGTGCCTGGAGTGTAGCCGGAGGCGCGAGGGAAAAACTGTTTTTT. This encodes CAWSVAGGAREKLFF.

This clone has more than one count but fewer than ten. V is TRBV10-1 and J is TRBJ1-4; 8 bases fit TRBD1. Germline V gene data show CDR1 as WNHNN and CDR2 as SYGVQD (reference sequence). J gave up 6 bases and V 10 bases, and 4 bases lay outside the gene matches. This CDR3 is built from 12 residues. For the CDR3, the DNA is TGCGCCAACTCGGGACAGGATGAAAAACTGTTTTTT. This translates into CANSGQDEKLFF.

The genes are TRBV5-4 and TRBJ1-1; a weak D match, TRBD1 (6 bases). Germline CDR1 reads SGHNT; CDR2 reads YYREEE (reference sequence). Trimming shortened V by 2 bases and J by 0 bases, and 11 bases separated the two germline ends. The CDR3 sequence is 15 residues long. The CDR3 coding sequence is TGTGCCAGCAGCTTAAACAGGGATTTGAACACTGAAGCTTTCTTT. Its protein product is CASSLNRDLNTEAFF.

V is TRBV19 and J is TRBJ2-3; 15 nucleotides match TRBD2. After removal of 5 bases from V and 5 bases from J, the junction contained 14 bases not matched to a gene. Looked up from germline, CDR1 is LNHDA and CDR2 is SQIVND (reference sequence). The CDR3 totals 19 residues. The CDR3 loop reads CASSQSPGLAGGKGDTQYF. CDR3 sequence (DNA): TGTGCCAGTAGTCAATCGCCGGGACTAGCGGGGGGCAAGGGAGATACGCAGTATTTT.

The chain has TRBV30 and TRBJ2-6, with D possibly TRBD2 on 5 matching bases. From germline, CDR1 is GTSNPN and CDR2 SVGIG (reference sequence). This CDR3 region has 15 residues. Between the trimmed V and J ends, which lost 3 bases and 3 bases, there was a span of 12 bases. The CDR3 bases are TGTGCCTGGAGCACCGGAGGTGGTGGGGCCAACGTCCTGACTTTC. Its protein is CAWSTGGGGANVLTF.

The rearrangement links TRBV30 to TRBJ1-1; no definite D call. The CDR3 totals 14 residues. V shed 2 bases and J shed 5 bases, with 15 bases lying between them. Germline loops: CDR1 GTSNPN, CDR2 SVGIG (reference sequence). CDR3 loop: CAWSSMRARTEAFF. The DNA for the CDR3 is TGTGCCTGGAGTTCGATGAGGGCGCGGACTGAAGCTTTCTTT.

The rearrangement joins TRBV5-1 to TRBJ1-3; no definite D call. V was cut by 0 bases and J by 3 bases, with 7 bases left in between. Germline V gene data show CDR1 as SGHRS and CDR2 as YFSETQ. The CDR3 contains 14 residues. The CDR3 sequence is CASSLVGVGNTIYF. The CDR3 nucleotides are TGCGCCAGCAGCTTGGTCGGGGTTGGAAACACCATATATTTT.

This clone was picked up a small number of times. The rearrangement joins TRBV2 to TRBJ1-1, with D tentatively TRBD1 (6 bases). Per the germline V gene, CDR1 is SNHLY and CDR2 is FYNNEI. This CDR3 has 14 amino acids. V lost 5 bases to trimming and J lost 4 bases, with 14 bases between them. In DNA form, the CDR3 reads TGTGCCAGCAGTCCACAGGGTAGGGGCACTGAAGCTTTCTTT. Translation gives CASSPQGRGTEAFF.

The chain has TRBV19 and TRBJ2-5, with TRBD2 identical over 12 bases. Trimming took 4 bases from V and 2 from J; bases not matched to a gene: 11. The CDR3 has 18 residues. Germline V gene lookup returns CDR1 LNHDA and CDR2 SQIVND (reference sequence). CDR3 protein: CASSKALAGGLVQETQYF. Here the CDR3 DNA reads TGTGCCAGTAGTAAAGCCCTAGCGGGGGGGCTTGTACAAGAGACCCAGTACTTC.

This clone was observed a few times. The rearrangement joins TRBV5-6 to TRBJ1-1, with TRBD1 identical over 10 bases. In germline, CDR1 is SGHDT, CDR2 YYEEEE. This CDR3 has 14 residues. V was pared by 4 bases and J by 4 bases, with 4 bases of the junction left unmatched. The CDR3 region is CASSPWTGGTEAFF. The CDR3 bases are TGTGCCAGCAGCCCATGGACAGGGGGCACTGAAGCTTTCTTT.

The chain is built from TRBV15 and TRBJ2-5; TRBD1 agrees at 12 bases. Germline assignment: CDR1 LNHNV and CDR2 YYDKDF (reference sequence). The length of the CDR3 is 17 residues. V lost 3 bases and J lost 2; bases outside the gene matches: 7. Here the CDR3 reads CATSSSGTGGSQETQYF. The CDR3 nucleotides read TGTGCCACCAGCAGCTCGGGGACAGGGGGCTCGCAAGAGACCCAGTACTTC.

The V call is TRBV5-1, the J call TRBJ2-5, with 7 bases fitting TRBD2. The CDR3 is 15 amino acids. Germline-derived CDR1 and CDR2 are SGHRS and YFSETQ. J was trimmed by 0 bases and V by 1 base; bases with no gene match: 3. This CDR3 reads CASSLSRGNQETQYF. CDR3 sequence (DNA): TGCGCCAGCAGCTTGTCGCGGGGGAACCAAGAGACCCAGTACTTC.

This clone came up a few times. The chain carries TRBV6-6 and TRBJ1-2, with a tentative D call TRBD1 (5 bases). CDR1 and CDR2 (germline): MNHNY, SVGAGI (reference sequence). Trimming cost V 2 bases and J 4 bases, with 8 bases left between them. The length of the CDR3 is 13 residues. The CDR3 region has the DNA TGTGCCAGCAGTTACGGAGGGGCCTATGGCTACACCTTC. It is translated as CASSYGGAYGYTF.

This chain links TRBV19 with TRBJ1-4; D gene unclear. This CDR3 region has 16 residues. The V end lost 4 bases, the J end lost 6 bases, and 18 bases lay between the germline ends. Germline V gives CDR1 LNHDA, CDR2 SQIVND (reference sequence). CDR3 in DNA: TGTGCCAGTAGTACCGTCTTATGGGCCGGCTATGAAAAACTGTTTTTT. As protein: CASSTVLWAGYEKLFF.

V usage is TRBV4-1 and J usage is TRBJ1-1; tentatively, D is TRBD1 (5 bases). The CDR3 loop spans 14 amino acids. CDR1 and CDR2 from the germline V gene are MGHRA and YSYEKL. Trimming removed 3 bases from V and 2 bases from J, with 10 bases in between. This chain's CDR3 is CASSQTDLNTEAFF. The CDR3 region has the DNA TGCGCCAGCAGCCAGACAGATCTCAACACTGAAGCTTTCTTT.

This clone was detected only a few times. This chain joins TRBV7-6 and TRBJ2-5; 11 bases are a match to TRBD2. Germline values: CDR1 SGHVS, CDR2 FNYEAQ. The CDR3 covers 15 residues. V was clipped by 3 bases and J by 3 bases; unmatched bases: 3. In DNA, the CDR3 is TGTGCCAGCAGCTTTAGCGGGGGGGCGGAAGAGACCCAGTACTTC. Translation: CASSFSGGAEETQYF.

This chain uses TRBV29-1 with TRBJ1-2; weak D call: TRBD1 (5 bases). The ends were cut back, 3 bases at V and 4 bases at J, with 12 bases in the middle. The CDR3 spans 13 residues. The germline V gene has CDR1 SQVTM and CDR2 ANQGSEA. In nucleotides, the CDR3 is TGCAGCGTTGAGCGACAAAGGGGCTATGGCTACACCTTC. Encoded protein: CSVERQRGYGYTF.

The J gene is TRBJ2-7, the V gene TRBV9; tentatively, D is TRBD1 (5 bases). The CDR3 spans 14 residues. Germline CDR1 is SGDLS and CDR2 is YYNGEE. V lost 4 bases and J lost 0, with 11 bases in between. The CDR3 DNA sequence: TGTGCCAGCAGCTATACGACAGACTCCTACGAGCAGTACTTC. Translated: CASSYTTDSYEQYF.

This chain links TRBV14 with TRBJ1-1; 10 bases are a match to TRBD1. Germline CDR1 reads SGHDN; CDR2 reads FVKESK. Trimming took 2 bases from V and 3 from J; bases not matched to a gene: 6. The CDR3 covers 16 residues. CDR3 DNA: TGTGCCAGCAGCCAACGGACAGGGGGAGGTCACACTGAAGCTTTCTTT. This encodes CASSQRTGGGHTEAFF.

This chain connects TRBV10-2 to TRBJ1-6; D gene ambiguous. Germline CDR1 and CDR2: WSHSY and SAAADI. V was pared by 3 bases and J by 7 bases, with 4 bases between. The CDR3 extends over 12 amino acids. The CDR3 nucleotides are TGCGCCAGCAGTGACGTCAATTCACCCCTCCACTTT. Translating gives CASSDVNSPLHF.